This T cell receptor delta chain was sequenced during a study of γδ T cells in repeated Plasmodium falciparum infection. Study as a whole: Sampling occurred at baseline, pre-infection for selected infections, and 21 days post-infection.

TRG and TRD sequences were obtained from every sorted gammadelta sample. TCRdb made new clone calls on the multiplex PCR reads using CATT. The data show 70,000 to 95,000 delta-chain clones, with approximately 1.5% seen just once and around 8.5% held by the top ten. The CDR3 is 15 residues long. Germline V gene data show CDR1 as GEAIGNYY and CDR2 as EKD. V lost 0 bases, J lost 3 bases, and 13 bases lay in between. Vgamma9/Vdelta2+ and Vdelta2-negative gammadelta T cells were flow-sorted from PBMC for bulk sequencing. A note on this clone: The TCRdb protein comes from a much larger clone and disagrees with this DNA's translation at residue 10, likely due to a read error; the protein given here is derived from the DNA.

This receptor was obtained from a pool of human donors (malaria-infected and uninfected, not separated). The rearrangement links TRDV2 to TRDJ1, with TRDD3 as a possible D gene (5 bases). TCRdb lists no J gene, so it was determined here by aligning the DNA to germline. Sequenced sample: gamma-delta T cells from blood. The CDR3 is CACDTLGPRADKLIF. CDR3 bases: TGTGCCTGTGACACCCTGGGTCCGAGGGCCGATAAACTCATCTTT.